The 12 T cell receptor beta chains given below trace back to one sample, sequenced in a study of T-cell reconstitution after alpha-beta-depleted transplantation in children. During its preparation, the TCRbeta library received unique molecular identifiers. One entry per CDR3 protein results from TCRdb running MiXCR on the PCR reads. The profile shows some 490,000 distinct CDR3 sequences, around 12% of them singletons. The source was PBMCs from the stem cell graft donor, collected from the stem cell graft. Receptor source: a human donor who donated a stem cell graft to a child with combined immunodeficiency.

This clonotype was detected many times. The chain combines TRBV7-2 with TRBJ2-3; no reliable D call. Deletions cut 1 base from V and 6 bases from J, with 17 bases between. The length of the CDR3 is 16 residues. CDR1 and CDR2 (germline): SGHTA, FQGNSA. The CDR3 spells CASSLGVGLVADTQYF. CDR3 DNA: TGTGCCAGCAGCTTAGGTGTCGGGCTAGTGGCGGATACGCAGTATTTT.

V gene TRBV19 combines with J gene TRBJ2-1, with TRBD2 matching over 10 bases. The V gene's germline CDR1 is LNHDA and CDR2 SQIVND (reference sequence). With V trimmed by 3 bases and J by 4 bases, 6 bases remained unmatched. The CDR3 has 16 amino acids. Here the CDR3 reads CASSIGLAAGYNEQFF. The CDR3, as DNA: TGTGCCAGTAGTATTGGACTAGCGGCGGGGTACAATGAGCAGTTCTTC.

This clonotype was observed many times. The genes are TRBV7-2 and TRBJ2-2; D is perhaps TRBD1 (6 bases). This CDR3 contains 15 residues. Trimming left V 5 bases short and J 1 base short, with 11 bases between. The germline gives CDR1 SGHTA, CDR2 FQGNSA. CDR3 protein: CASSPVGQNTGELFF. CDR3 DNA sequence: TGTGCCAGCAGCCCCGTGGGACAGAACACCGGGGAGCTGTTTTTT.

This clonotype was counted ten times or more. This chain connects TRBV27 to TRBJ2-7, with a possible D match to TRBD2 (5 bases). Germline CDR1 is MNHEY and CDR2 is SMNVEV (reference sequence). Trimming shortened V by 8 bases and J by 4 bases, and 15 bases separated the two germline ends. The CDR3 contains 13 residues. CDR3 protein: CASRGLFDYEQYF. The CDR3 DNA sequence: TGTGCCAGCCGTGGACTTTTTGATTACGAGCAGTACTTC.

This clonotype was seen more than once but under ten times. The DNA for the CDR3 is TGTGCCGTACCCCAGGGAAACACCATATATTTT. Protein: CAVPQGNTIYF. The chain uses TRBV12-3 or TRBV12-4 and TRBJ1-3; D remains ambiguous. The CDR3 extends over 11 amino acids. Trimming removed 11 bases at V and 4 bases at J, with 9 bases between.

This clonotype was observed a handful of times. J is TRBJ2-3 and V is TRBV29-1; TRBD1 aligns across 9 bases. The CDR3 covers 17 residues. The trim removed 0 bases at V and 5 bases at J, leaving 12 bases unmatched. Germline V gene lookup returns CDR1 SQVTM and CDR2 ANQGSEA. CDR3 sequence (DNA): TGCAGCGTTGAAGATGGGCGGGGGACAGGGATCCAAGATACGCAGTATTTT. Translation: CSVEDGRGTGIQDTQYF.

This clonotype was seen many times. At one end the junction does not follow the germline gene, possibly because of a read error. The J gene is TRBJ2-7, the V gene TRBV7-7; perhaps TRBD1 as D (5 bases). The CDR3 consists of 16 residues. Germline-derived CDR1 and CDR2 are SSHAT and FNYEAQ (reference sequence). The CDR3: CASSFARERLSHEQYF. CDR3 bases: TGTGCCAGCAGCTTTGCCAGGGAAAGACTCTCCCACGAGCAGTACTTC.

CDR3 in amino acids: CSVEEEPWTGRYNEQFF. The CDR3 coding sequence is TGCAGCGTTGAAGAAGAACCTTGGACAGGGCGATACAATGAGCAGTTCTTC. This chain links TRBV29-1 with TRBJ2-1; the match to TRBD1 covers 8 bases. The CDR3 totals 17 residues. Germline V gene lookup returns CDR1 SQVTM and CDR2 ANQGSEA. Losses at the gene ends were 0 bases for V and 4 bases for J; bases not matched to a gene: 11.

This clonotype showed up many times. The chain recombines TRBV6-2 or TRBV6-3 with TRBJ2-7; D perhaps matches TRBD1 (6 bases). Germline lookup yields CDR1 MNHEY and CDR2 SVGEGT. The ends were cut back, 5 bases at V and 5 bases at J, with 13 bases in the middle. CDR3 size: 13 residues. In DNA form, the CDR3 reads TGTGCCAGCAGTCCCACAGGGAGCGACGAGCAGTACTTC. This translates into CASSPTGSDEQYF.

This clonotype appeared many times. This chain joins TRBV20-1 and TRBJ1-1, with D perhaps TRBD1 (5 bases). The CDR3 sequence is 13 residues long. V lost 7 bases and J lost 3, with 15 bases in between. Germline CDR1 is DFQATT and CDR2 is SNEGSKA (reference sequence). The CDR3 DNA is TGCAGTGTTCCCTCGCAGGGATACACTGAAGCTTTCTTT. This encodes CSVPSQGYTEAFF.

This clonotype was found a few times. The gene calls are TRBV19 and TRBJ2-1, with D uncertain. This CDR3 is built from 12 residues. Trimming cost V 6 bases and J 7 bases, with 10 bases left between them. Germline V gene data show CDR1 as LNHDA and CDR2 as SQIVND (reference sequence). CDR3 region: CASSKGWNEQFF. The DNA for the CDR3 is TGTGCCAGTAGCAAAGGGTGGAATGAGCAGTTCTTC.

This clonotype was counted only a few times. The rearrangement joins TRBV7-2 to TRBJ2-3; D is possibly TRBD2 (5 bases). CDR1 SGHTA and CDR2 FQGNSA come from the germline V gene. This CDR3 contains 16 residues. The V and J ends lost 1 base and 3 bases respectively, with 14 bases between them. CDR3 sequence reads: CASSLVSGIGTDTQYF. Here the CDR3 DNA reads TGTGCCAGCAGCTTAGTATCCGGGATCGGAACAGATACGCAGTATTTT.